These T cell receptor beta chains were read from a single sample in a study of blood T cells in healthy people across ages. TCRdb redid the calling of the 5' RACE reads with MiXCR, one entry per CDR3 protein. Of more than 900,000 distinct CDR3 sequences listed, under 30% were seen once; the top ten hold 0.65% to 0.75%. The sample was also reused in another study, on T cells of mothers and their children.

The specimen was blood. Every receptor here comes from a girl under 10 years old in good health. Both conserved end residues are part of each CDR3. The D gene is left open where the match is weak. Size values are once, few and many counts, or a class for expanded clones, and some rows have none.

TRBD2	TRBV12-3/TRBV12-4	TRBJ2-1	NA	CASSSSRLAGHNEQFF	TGTGCCAGCAGTTCATCTCGACTAGCGGGTCACAATGAGCAGTTCTTC
TRBD1	TRBV12-3/TRBV12-4	TRBJ2-7	once	CASSQTETGNHEQYF	TGTGCCAGCAGCCAAACCGAGACAGGGAACCACGAGCAGTACTTC
TRBD2	TRBV7-9	TRBJ2-5	NA	CASSLGRGVQETQYF	TGTGCCAGCAGCTTAGGGCGGGGGGTCCAAGAGACCCAGTACTTC
NA	TRBV3-1	TRBJ2-7	few	CASSQGRRTSYEQYF	TGTGCCAGCAGCCAAGGAAGAAGGACCTCCTACGAGCAGTACTTC
NA	TRBV11-2	TRBJ2-4	few	CASSLEHRVYGNIQYF	TGTGCCAGCAGCTTGGAACACAGGGTATATGGAAACATTCAGTACTTC
TRBD2	TRBV29-1	TRBJ2-5	NA	CSLTTSGGAGETQYF	TGCAGCTTAACGACTAGCGGGGGGGCCGGGGAGACCCAGTACTTC
TRBD2	TRBV20-1	TRBJ2-7	few	CSARDRVSGKYEQYF	TGCAGTGCTAGAGATAGAGTCAGCGGGAAGTACGAGCAGTACTTC
NA	TRBV7-9	TRBJ2-7	NA	CASSPASGRPPYEQYF	TGTGCCAGCAGCCCAGCGAGCGGCAGGCCGCCCTACGAGCAGTACTTC
NA	TRBV5-6	TRBJ2-3	NA	CASIDRPTDTQYF	TGTGCCAGCATAGACAGGCCGACAGATACGCAGTATTTT
NA	TRBV28	TRBJ1-1	NA	CASSLARRLNTEAFF	TGTGCCAGCAGTTTAGCCCGAAGATTGAACACTGAAGCTTTCTTT
NA	TRBV28	TRBJ2-3	few	CASTEGFAGTDTQYF	TGTGCCAGCACGGAGGGTTTCGCCGGCACAGATACGCAGTATTTT
NA	TRBV12-5	TRBJ2-5	NA	CASGLTSLEETQYF	TGTGCTAGTGGTTTAACCTCGCTCGAAGAGACCCAGTACTTC
NA	TRBV20-1	TRBJ2-5	NA	CSARDRSAGQETQYF	TGCAGTGCTAGAGATCGGTCGGCAGGGCAAGAGACCCAGTACTTC
NA	TRBV12-3/TRBV12-4	TRBJ2-3	few	CASRKRTQPGGTDTQYF	TGTGCCAGCAGGAAACGGACCCAACCGGGGGGCACAGATACGCAGTATTTT
NA	TRBV20-1	TRBJ2-5	few	CSASPSPRVRETQYF	TGCAGTGCTAGCCCTTCCCCCAGGGTGCGGGAGACCCAGTACTTC
TRBD1	TRBV28	TRBJ2-7	NA	CASSSLGQGRYEQYF	TGTGCCAGCAGTTCCTTAGGACAGGGCAGGTACGAGCAGTACTTC
NA	TRBV28	TRBJ1-4	NA	CASSPYMKEEKLFF	TGTGCCAGCAGTCCCTACATGAAGGAGGAAAAACTGTTTTTT
NA	TRBV15	TRBJ2-1	NA	CATSRVRGEQFF	TGTGCCACCAGCAGAGTTCGAGGGGAGCAGTTCTTC
NA	TRBV7-9	TRBJ2-6	few	CASSLFVSSGANVLTF	TGTGCCAGCAGCTTATTCGTCTCATCTGGGGCCAACGTCCTGACTTTC
NA	TRBV25-1	TRBJ2-5	few	CASSEMAGAGQETQYF	TGTGCCAGCAGTGAAATGGCGGGGGCCGGGCAAGAGACCCAGTACTTC
NA	TRBV4-2	TRBJ1-1	NA	CASSQIQGYTEAFF	TGTGCCAGCAGCCAAATCCAGGGGTATACTGAAGCTTTCTTT
NA	TRBV29-1	TRBJ1-1	NA	CSVEPAEAFF	TGCAGCGTTGAACCAGCTGAAGCTTTCTTT
NA	TRBV7-8	TRBJ2-3	NA	CASSPGGLQGYTDTQYF	TGTGCCAGCAGCCCGGGCGGACTCCAAGGTTACACAGATACGCAGTATTTT
NA	TRBV5-1	TRBJ2-3	NA	CASKEAGSEDTQYF	TGCGCCAGCAAAGAGGCAGGTTCAGAAGATACGCAGTATTTT
TRBD1	TRBV29-1	TRBJ2-5	NA	CSVEAKGQKETQYF	TGCAGCGTTGAAGCAAAGGGACAGAAAGAGACCCAGTACTTC
NA	TRBV29-1	TRBJ1-1	NA	CSVATGQQAFF	TGCAGCGTTGCGACAGGACAACAAGCTTTCTTT
NA	TRBV24-1	TRBJ2-1	few	CATSPGANEQFF	TGTGCCACCAGTCCGGGGGCGAATGAGCAGTTCTTC
TRBD2	TRBV9	TRBJ2-1	few	CASTPSGASYNEQFF	TGTGCCAGCACCCCTAGCGGAGCCTCCTACAATGAGCAGTTCTTC
NA	TRBV12-3/TRBV12-4	TRBJ1-1	NA	CASTTGDGLPEAFF	TGTGCCAGCACTACGGGGGACGGACTTCCAGAAGCTTTCTTT
NA	TRBV4-3	TRBJ2-7	NA	CASSQDSGGHYEQYF	TGCGCCAGCAGCCAAGACTCTGGAGGGCACTACGAGCAGTACTTC
NA	TRBV29-1	TRBJ1-2	few	CSVVSEYYGYTF	TGCAGCGTTGTATCGGAGTACTATGGCTACACCTTC
NA	TRBV2	TRBJ2-2	NA	CASRRGFTGELFF	TGTGCCAGCAGGAGAGGGTTCACCGGGGAGCTGTTTTTT
TRBD2	TRBV10-3	TRBJ2-7	NA	CAISVGGVHEQYF	TGTGCCATCAGTGTGGGAGGGGTCCACGAGCAGTACTTC
NA	TRBV12-3/TRBV12-4	TRBJ2-7	NA	CASSPVVYEQYF	TGTGCCAGCAGTCCAGTCGTCTACGAGCAGTACTTC
NA	TRBV20-1	TRBJ1-1	few	CSARIQGRNTEAFF	TGCAGTGCTAGAATCCAGGGAAGGAACACTGAAGCTTTCTTT
NA	TRBV5-4	TRBJ2-5	few	CASSRTERETQYF	TGTGCCAGCAGCCGGACAGAACGAGAGACCCAGTACTTC
NA	TRBV28	TRBJ2-1	NA	CAREGQLLKNEQFF	TGTGCCCGCGAGGGCCAGCTCCTGAAAAATGAGCAGTTCTTC
TRBD1	TRBV3-1	TRBJ2-1	NA	CASSYGTGNVGQFF	TGTGCCAGCAGCTACGGGACAGGGAACGTCGGGCAGTTCTTC
NA	TRBV6-1	TRBJ2-1	few	CASSEARTGKRNEQFF	TGTGCCAGCAGTGAAGCAAGAACAGGGAAACGCAATGAGCAGTTCTTC
NA	TRBV11-2	TRBJ2-3	NA	CASSSPSGFTDTQYF	TGTGCCAGCAGCTCACCAAGCGGGTTCACAGATACGCAGTATTTT